This T cell receptor (beta chain) was recovered during a study of T cell changes during pregnancy in multiple sclerosis. TCRdb keeps only in-frame clones here, not all; method: immunoSEQ multiplex PCR. The sample records around 50,000 clones, about 87% being singletons. Between the trimmed V and J ends, which lost 4 bases and 9 bases, there was a span of 18 bases. The CDR3 is 14 residues long. The germline V gene encodes CDR1 SNHLY and CDR2 FYNNEI. Sequenced sample: peripheral blood from another person, used as feeder cells. This receptor was taken from a human donor whose cells served as feeder cells for cultures in a pregnancy study. The chain combines TRBV2 with TRBJ1-1; weak D call: TRBD1 (5 bases). The CDR3 region is CASSAFAGEVKAFF. DNA of the CDR3: TGTGCCAGCAGTGCCTTCGCGGGGGAAGTAAAAGCTTTCTTT.